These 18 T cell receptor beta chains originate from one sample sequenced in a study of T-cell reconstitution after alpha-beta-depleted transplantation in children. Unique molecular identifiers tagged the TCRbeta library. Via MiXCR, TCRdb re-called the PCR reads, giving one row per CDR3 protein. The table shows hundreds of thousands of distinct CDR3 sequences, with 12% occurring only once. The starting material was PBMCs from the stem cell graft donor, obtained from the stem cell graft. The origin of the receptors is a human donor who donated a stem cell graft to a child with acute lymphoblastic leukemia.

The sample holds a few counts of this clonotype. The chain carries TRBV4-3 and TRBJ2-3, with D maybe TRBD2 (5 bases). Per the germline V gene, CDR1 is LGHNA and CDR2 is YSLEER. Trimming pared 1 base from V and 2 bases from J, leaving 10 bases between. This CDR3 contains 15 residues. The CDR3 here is CASSQGAVPTDTQYF. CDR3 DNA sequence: TGCGCCAGCAGCCAAGGAGCGGTCCCCACAGATACGCAGTATTTT.

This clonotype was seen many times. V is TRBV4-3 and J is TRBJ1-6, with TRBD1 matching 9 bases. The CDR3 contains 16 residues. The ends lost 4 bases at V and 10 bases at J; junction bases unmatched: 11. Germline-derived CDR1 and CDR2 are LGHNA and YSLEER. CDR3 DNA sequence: TGCGCCAGCAGCCGTTCGACAGGGGGTAGTAGCTCACCCCTCCACTTT. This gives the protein CASSRSTGGSSSPLHF.

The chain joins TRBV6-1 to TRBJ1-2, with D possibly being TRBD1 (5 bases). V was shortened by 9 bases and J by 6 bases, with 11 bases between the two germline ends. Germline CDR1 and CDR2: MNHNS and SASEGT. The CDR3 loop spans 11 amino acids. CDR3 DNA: TGTGCCAGTAAGCCGACAGATGGCTACACCTTC. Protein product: CASKPTDGYTF.

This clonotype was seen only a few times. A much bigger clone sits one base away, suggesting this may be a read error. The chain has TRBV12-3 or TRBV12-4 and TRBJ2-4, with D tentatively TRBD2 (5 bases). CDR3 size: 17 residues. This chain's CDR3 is CASSYEEVDLAKNSQYF. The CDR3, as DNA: TGTGCCAGCAGTTACGAAGAGGTTGACCTAGCCAAAAACAGTCAGTACTTC.

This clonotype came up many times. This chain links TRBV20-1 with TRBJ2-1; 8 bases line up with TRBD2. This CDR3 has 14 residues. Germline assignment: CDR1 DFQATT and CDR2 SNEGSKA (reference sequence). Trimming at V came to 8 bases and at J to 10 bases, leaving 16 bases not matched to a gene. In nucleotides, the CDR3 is TGCAGTACTCCTCAAGGAGCGGGAGCCCCCGAGCAGTTCTTC. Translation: CSTPQGAGAPEQFF.

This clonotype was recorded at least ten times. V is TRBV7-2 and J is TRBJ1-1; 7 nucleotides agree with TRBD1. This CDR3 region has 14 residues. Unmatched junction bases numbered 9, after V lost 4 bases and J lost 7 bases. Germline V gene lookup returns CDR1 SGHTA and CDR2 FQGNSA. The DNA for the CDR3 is TGTGCCAGCAGCTCCCGTCATCAGGGGGGTGAAGCTTTCTTT. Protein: CASSSRHQGGEAFF. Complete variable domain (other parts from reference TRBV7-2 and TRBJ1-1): GAGVSQSPSNKVTEKGKDVELRCDPISGHTALYWYRQSLGQGLEFLIYFQGNSAPDKSGLPSDRFSAERTGGSVSTLTIQRTQQEDSAVYLCASSSRHQGGEAFFGQGTRLTVV.

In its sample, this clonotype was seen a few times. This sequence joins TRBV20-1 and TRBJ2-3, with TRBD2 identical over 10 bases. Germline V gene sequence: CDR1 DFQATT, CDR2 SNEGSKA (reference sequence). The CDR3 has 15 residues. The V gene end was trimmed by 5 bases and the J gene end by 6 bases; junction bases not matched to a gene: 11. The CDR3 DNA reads TGCAGTGCTTCGAAAGCGGGGGGGGCATTTGATACGCAGTATTTT. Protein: CSASKAGGAFDTQYF.

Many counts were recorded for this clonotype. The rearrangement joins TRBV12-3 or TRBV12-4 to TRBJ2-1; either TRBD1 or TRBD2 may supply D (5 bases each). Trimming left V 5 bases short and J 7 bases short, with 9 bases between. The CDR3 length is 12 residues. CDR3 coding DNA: TGTGCCAGCAGTGGAGAGGGGAATGAGCAGTTCTTC. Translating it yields CASSGEGNEQFF.

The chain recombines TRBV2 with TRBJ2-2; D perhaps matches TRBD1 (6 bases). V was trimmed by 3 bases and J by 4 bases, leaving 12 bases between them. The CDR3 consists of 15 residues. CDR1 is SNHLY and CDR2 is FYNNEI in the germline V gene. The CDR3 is CASSDMGASTGELFF. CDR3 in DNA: TGTGCCAGCAGTGACATGGGGGCAAGCACCGGGGAGCTGTTTTTT. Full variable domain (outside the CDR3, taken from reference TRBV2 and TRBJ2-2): EPEVTQTPSHQVTQMGQEVILRCVPISNHLYFYWYRQILGQKVEFLVSFYNNEISEKSEIFDDQFSVERPDGSNFTLKIRSTKLEDSAMYFCASSDMGASTGELFFGEGSRLTVL.

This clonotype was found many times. DNA of the CDR3: TGCAGCGTCATCAGGCTAGCGGGAGGGGATACGCAGTATTTT. Its translation: CSVIRLAGGDTQYF. The chain combines TRBV29-1 with TRBJ2-3, with 12 bases aligning to TRBD2. There are 14 residues in the CDR3. V was clipped by 6 bases and J by 6 bases; unmatched bases: 7. CDR1 and CDR2 from the germline V gene are SQVTM and ANQGSEA.

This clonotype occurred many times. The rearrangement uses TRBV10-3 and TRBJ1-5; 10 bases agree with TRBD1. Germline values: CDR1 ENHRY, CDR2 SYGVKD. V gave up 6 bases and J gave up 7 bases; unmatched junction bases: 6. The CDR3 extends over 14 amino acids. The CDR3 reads CAISDGQGGQPQHF. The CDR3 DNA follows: TGTGCCATCAGCGATGGACAGGGGGGCCAGCCCCAGCATTTT.

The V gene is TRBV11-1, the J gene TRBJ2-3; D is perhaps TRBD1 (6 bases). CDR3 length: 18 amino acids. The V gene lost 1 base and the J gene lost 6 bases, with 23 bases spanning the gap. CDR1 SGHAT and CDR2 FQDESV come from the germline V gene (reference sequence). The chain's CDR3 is CASSLVRTAGVVSDTQYF. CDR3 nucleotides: TGTGCCAGCAGCTTAGTACGGACAGCCGGGGTAGTGTCGGATACGCAGTATTTT.

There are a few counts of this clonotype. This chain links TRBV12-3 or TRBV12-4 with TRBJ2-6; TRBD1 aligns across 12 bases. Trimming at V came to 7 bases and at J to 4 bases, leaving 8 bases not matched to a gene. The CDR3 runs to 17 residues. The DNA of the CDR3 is TGTGCCAGCATCCCGGGACAGGGGGCGGGAGGGGCCAACGTCCTGACTTTC. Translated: CASIPGQGAGGANVLTF.

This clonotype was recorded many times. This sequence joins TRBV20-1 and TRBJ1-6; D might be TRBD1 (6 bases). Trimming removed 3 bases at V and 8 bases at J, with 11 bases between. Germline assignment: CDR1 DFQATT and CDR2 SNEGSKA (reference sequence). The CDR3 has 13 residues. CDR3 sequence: CSASYRDDSPLHF. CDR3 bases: TGCAGTGCTAGTTACAGGGACGATTCACCCCTCCACTTT.

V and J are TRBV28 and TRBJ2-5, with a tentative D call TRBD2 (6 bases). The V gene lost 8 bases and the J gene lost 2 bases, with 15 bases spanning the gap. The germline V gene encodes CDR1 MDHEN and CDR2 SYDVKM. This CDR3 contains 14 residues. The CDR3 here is CASGDRGRQETQYF. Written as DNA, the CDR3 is TGTGCCAGCGGGGACCGGGGGAGACAAGAGACCCAGTACTTC.

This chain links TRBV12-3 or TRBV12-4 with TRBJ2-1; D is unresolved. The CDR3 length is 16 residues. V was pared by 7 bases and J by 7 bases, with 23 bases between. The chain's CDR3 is CASTWVGLLDRNEQFF. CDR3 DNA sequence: TGTGCCAGCACTTGGGTGGGGTTATTGGATCGGAATGAGCAGTTCTTC.

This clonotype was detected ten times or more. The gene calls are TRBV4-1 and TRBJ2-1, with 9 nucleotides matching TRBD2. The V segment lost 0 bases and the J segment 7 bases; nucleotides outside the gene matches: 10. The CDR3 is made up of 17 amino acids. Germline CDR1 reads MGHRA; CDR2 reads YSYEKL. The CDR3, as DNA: TGCGCCAGCAGCCAAGAGGTTACCAGCGGGAGGATGAATGAGCAGTTCTTC. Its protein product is CASSQEVTSGRMNEQFF.

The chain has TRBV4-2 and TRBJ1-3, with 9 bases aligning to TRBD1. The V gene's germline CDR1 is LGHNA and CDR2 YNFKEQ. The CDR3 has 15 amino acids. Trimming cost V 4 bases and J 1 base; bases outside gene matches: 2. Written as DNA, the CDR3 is TGTGCCAGCAGCCGGGACAGGGAATCTGGAAACACCATATATTTT. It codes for CASSRDRESGNTIYF.